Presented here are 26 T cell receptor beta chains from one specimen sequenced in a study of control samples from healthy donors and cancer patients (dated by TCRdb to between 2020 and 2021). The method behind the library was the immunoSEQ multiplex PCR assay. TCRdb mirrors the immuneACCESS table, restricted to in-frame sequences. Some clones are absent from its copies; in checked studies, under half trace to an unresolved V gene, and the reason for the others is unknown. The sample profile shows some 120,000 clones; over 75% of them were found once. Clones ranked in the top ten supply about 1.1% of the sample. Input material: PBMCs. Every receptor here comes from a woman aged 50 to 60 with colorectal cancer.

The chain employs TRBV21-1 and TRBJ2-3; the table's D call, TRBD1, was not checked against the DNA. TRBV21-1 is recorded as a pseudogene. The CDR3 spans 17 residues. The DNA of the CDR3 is TGTGCCAGCAGCCAAGTACCTCTGGGACAGGGAACAGATACGCAGTATTTT. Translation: CASSQVPLGQGTDTQYF.

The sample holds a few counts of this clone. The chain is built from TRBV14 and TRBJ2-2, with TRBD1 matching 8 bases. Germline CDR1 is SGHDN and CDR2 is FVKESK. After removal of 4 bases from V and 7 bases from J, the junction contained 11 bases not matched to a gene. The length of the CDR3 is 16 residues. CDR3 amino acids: CASSRRTGRKVGELFF. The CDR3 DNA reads TGTGCCAGCAGCCGGAGGACAGGGCGAAAGGTCGGGGAGCTGTTTTTT.

The CDR3: CASSLRSYEQYF. The DNA for the CDR3 is TGTGCCAGCAGCCTCAGGAGCTACGAGCAGTACTTC. The rearrangement joins TRBV7-2 to TRBJ2-7; D remains unclear. There are 12 residues in the CDR3. The germline V gene has CDR1 SGHTA and CDR2 FQGNSA. Trimming took 5 bases from V and 3 from J, leaving 8 bases between them.

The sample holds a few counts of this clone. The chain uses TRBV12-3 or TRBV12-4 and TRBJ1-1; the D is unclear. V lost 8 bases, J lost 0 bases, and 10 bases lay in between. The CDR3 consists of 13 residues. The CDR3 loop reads CASLPRVNTEAFF. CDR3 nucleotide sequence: TGTGCCAGCCTCCCACGGGTGAACACTGAAGCTTTCTTT.

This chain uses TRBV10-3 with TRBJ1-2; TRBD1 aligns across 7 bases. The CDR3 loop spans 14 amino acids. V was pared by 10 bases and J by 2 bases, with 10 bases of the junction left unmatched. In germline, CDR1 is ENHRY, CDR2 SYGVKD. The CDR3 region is CATGLTGENYGYTF. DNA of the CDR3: TGTGCCACCGGACTAACAGGGGAAAACTATGGCTACACCTTC.

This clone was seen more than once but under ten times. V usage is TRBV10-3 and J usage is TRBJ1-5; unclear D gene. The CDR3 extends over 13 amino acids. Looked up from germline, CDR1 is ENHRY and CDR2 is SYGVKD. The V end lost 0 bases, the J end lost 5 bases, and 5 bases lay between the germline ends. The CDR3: CAISESAYQPQHF. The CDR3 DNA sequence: TGTGCCATCAGTGAGTCCGCCTATCAGCCCCAGCATTTT.

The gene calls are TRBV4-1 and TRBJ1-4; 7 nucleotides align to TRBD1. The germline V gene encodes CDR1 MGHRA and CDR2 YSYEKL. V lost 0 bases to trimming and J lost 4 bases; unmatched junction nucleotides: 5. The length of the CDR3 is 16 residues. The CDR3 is CASSQEPGQFNEKLFF. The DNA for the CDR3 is TGCGCCAGCAGCCAAGAGCCGGGACAGTTTAATGAAAAACTGTTTTTT.

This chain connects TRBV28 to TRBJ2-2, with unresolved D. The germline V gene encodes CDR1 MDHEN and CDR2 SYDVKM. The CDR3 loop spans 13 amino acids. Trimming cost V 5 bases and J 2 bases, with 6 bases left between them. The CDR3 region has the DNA TGTGCCAGCAGTAACCAAAACACCGGGGAGCTGTTTTTT. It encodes CASSNQNTGELFF.

DNA for the CDR3: TGTGCCAGCAGCGTAGTGACCCAAGGTGAGCAGTTCTTC. Its translation is CASSVVTQGEQFF. The V gene is TRBV9, the J gene TRBJ2-1; D ambiguous. V was trimmed by 0 bases and J by 9 bases, leaving 10 bases between them. This CDR3 region has 13 residues. Germline loops: CDR1 SGDLS, CDR2 YYNGEE.

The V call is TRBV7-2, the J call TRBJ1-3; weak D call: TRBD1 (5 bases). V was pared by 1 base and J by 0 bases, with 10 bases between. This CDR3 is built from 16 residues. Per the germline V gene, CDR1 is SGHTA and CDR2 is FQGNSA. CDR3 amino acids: CASSLEGPISGNTIYF. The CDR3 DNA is TGTGCCAGCAGCTTAGAGGGACCGATCTCTGGAAACACCATATATTTT.

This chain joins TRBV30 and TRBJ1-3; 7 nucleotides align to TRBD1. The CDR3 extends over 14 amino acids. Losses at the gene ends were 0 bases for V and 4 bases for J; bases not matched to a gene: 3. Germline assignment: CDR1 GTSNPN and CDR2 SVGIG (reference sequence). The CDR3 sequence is CAWSVGGTGNTIYF. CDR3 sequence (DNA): TGTGCCTGGAGTGTAGGGGGCACGGGAAACACCATATATTTT.

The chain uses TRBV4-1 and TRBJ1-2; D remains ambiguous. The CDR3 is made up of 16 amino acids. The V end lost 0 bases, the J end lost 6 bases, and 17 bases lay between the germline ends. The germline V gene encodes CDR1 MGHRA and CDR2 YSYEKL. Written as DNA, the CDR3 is TGCGCCAGCAGCCAAGATGGCCGCGGCTTTAAGGATGGCTACACCTTC. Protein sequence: CASSQDGRGFKDGYTF.

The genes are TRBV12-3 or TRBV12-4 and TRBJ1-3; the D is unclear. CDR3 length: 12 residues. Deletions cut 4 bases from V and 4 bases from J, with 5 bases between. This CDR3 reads CASSSLGNTIYF. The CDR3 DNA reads TGTGCCAGCAGTTCCCTCGGAAACACCATATATTTT.

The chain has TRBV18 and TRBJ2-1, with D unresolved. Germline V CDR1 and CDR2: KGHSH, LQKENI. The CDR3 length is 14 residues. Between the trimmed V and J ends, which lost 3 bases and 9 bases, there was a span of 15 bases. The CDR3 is CASSPGSSWGEQFF. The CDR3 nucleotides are TGTGCCAGCTCACCTGGAAGTAGCTGGGGTGAGCAGTTCTTC.

The CDR3 region is CASSLLAGGNEQFF. CDR3 in DNA: TGTGCCAGCAGTTTATTAGCGGGGGGAAATGAGCAGTTCTTC. J is TRBJ2-1 and V is TRBV27, with TRBD2 identical over 10 bases. The CDR3 contains 14 residues. Losses at the gene ends were 1 base for V and 7 bases for J; bases not matched to a gene: 1. CDR1 is MNHEY and CDR2 is SMNVEV in the germline V gene (reference sequence).

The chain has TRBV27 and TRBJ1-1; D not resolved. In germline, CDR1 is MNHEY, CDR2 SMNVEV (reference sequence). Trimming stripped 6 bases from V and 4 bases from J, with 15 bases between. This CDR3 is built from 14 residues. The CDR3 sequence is CASRNLGSSTEAFF. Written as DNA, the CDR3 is TGTGCCAGCAGAAACTTGGGCAGTTCCACTGAAGCTTTCTTT.

The CDR3 region is CASSTLAGAYNEQFF. The DNA of the CDR3 is TGTGCCAGCAGCACTCTAGCGGGAGCCTACAATGAGCAGTTCTTC. The chain recombines TRBV11-2 with TRBJ2-1; 10 bases fit TRBD2. The CDR3 contains 15 residues. CDR1 and CDR2 (germline): SGHAT, FQNNGV. V lost 5 bases, J lost 2 bases, and 3 bases stayed unmatched.

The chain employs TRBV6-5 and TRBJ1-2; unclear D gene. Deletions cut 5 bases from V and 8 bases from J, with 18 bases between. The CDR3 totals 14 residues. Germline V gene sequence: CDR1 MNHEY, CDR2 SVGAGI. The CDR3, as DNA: TGTGCCAGCAGTCCCCGCGGATATGATTTCGGCTACACCTTC. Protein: CASSPRGYDFGYTF.

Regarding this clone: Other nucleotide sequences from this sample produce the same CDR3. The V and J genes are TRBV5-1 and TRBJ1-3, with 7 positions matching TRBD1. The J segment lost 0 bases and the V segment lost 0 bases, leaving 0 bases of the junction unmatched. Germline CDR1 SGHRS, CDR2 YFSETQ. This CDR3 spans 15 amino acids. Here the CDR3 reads CASSLAGGSGNTIYF. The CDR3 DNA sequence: TGCGCCAGCAGCTTGGCAGGGGGCTCTGGAAACACCATATATTTT.

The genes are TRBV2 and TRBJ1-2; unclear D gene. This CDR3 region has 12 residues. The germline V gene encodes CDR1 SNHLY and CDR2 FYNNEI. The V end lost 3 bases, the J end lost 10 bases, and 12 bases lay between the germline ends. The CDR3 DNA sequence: TGTGCCAGCAGTGAGGGCCCGTTCGTCTACACCTTC. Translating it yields CASSEGPFVYTF.

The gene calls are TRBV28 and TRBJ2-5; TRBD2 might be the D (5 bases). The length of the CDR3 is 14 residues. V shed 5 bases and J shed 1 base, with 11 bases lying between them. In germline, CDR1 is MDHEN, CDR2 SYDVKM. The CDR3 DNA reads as TGTGCCAGCAGTACGGTCGGGATCCAAGAGACCCAGTACTTC. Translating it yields CASSTVGIQETQYF.

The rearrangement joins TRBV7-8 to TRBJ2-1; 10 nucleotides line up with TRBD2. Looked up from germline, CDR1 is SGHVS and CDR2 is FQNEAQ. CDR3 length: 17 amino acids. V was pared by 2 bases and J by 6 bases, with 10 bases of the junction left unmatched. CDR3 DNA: TGTGCCAGCAGCTTACAAAAGCGGGAGGGAGGGGGCAATGAGCAGTTCTTC. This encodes CASSLQKREGGGNEQFF.

CDR3 residues: CASSSIGGGTYNEQFF. The CDR3 coding sequence is TGTGCCAGTAGTTCTATAGGGGGAGGCACCTACAATGAGCAGTTCTTC. The chain is built from TRBV19 and TRBJ2-1; tentatively, D is TRBD1 or TRBD2 (6 bases each). Per the germline V gene, CDR1 is LNHDA and CDR2 is SQIVND (reference sequence). The length of the CDR3 is 16 residues. The ends were cut back, 5 bases at V and 2 bases at J, with 16 bases in the middle.

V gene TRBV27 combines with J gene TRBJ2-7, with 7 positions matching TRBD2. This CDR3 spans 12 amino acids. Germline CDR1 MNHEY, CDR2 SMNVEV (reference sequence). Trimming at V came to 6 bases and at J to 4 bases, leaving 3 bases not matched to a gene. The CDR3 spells CASSIGGYEQYF. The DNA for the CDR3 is TGTGCCAGCAGCATCGGGGGGTACGAGCAGTACTTC.

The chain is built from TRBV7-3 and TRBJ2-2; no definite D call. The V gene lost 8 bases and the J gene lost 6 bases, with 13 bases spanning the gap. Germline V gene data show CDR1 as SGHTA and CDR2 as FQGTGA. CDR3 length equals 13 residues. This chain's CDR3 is CASGPAVSGELFF. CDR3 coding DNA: TGTGCCAGCGGACCCGCCGTCTCCGGGGAGCTGTTTTTT.

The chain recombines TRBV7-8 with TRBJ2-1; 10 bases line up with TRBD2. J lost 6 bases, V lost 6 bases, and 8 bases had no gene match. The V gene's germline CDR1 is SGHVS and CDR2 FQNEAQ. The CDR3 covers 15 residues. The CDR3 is CASREAGGAPNEQFF. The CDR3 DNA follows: TGTGCCAGCAGAGAAGCGGGGGGGGCCCCCAATGAGCAGTTCTTC.